This T cell receptor beta chain was captured by sequencing in a study of T cells in localized non-small cell lung cancer. Regarding the study as a whole: Owing to sequencing of a solitary tumor region, heterogeneity cannot be discounted.

V dropped 5 bases and J dropped 6; count of bases not matched to a gene: 8. Germline-derived CDR1 and CDR2 are SGHTA and FQGTGA. The CDR3 runs to 14 residues. Sequencing was performed with immunoSEQ multiplex PCR; in TCRdb, only in-frame clones are kept and a portion is missing. This sample has roughly 76,000 clones, with 60% to 85% found just once. Notes on this clone: Its antigen remains unknown.

The chain employs TRBV7-3 and TRBJ2-7, with 9 bases identical to TRBD1. The sequence derives from a man aged 40-75 years with stage II squamous cell lung carcinoma. Sample: PBMCs, taken before any cancer treatment. The CDR3 is CASSRTGDLGEQYF. Here the CDR3 DNA reads TGTGCCAGCAGCCGGACAGGGGATCTGGGCGAGCAGTACTTC.